Listed below are T cell receptor beta chains from one sample, sequenced in a study of CD8+ T cells in alopecia areata. Assay: immunoSEQ multiplex PCR; the TCRdb copy retains only in-frame clones and omits some. This repertoire shows over 150,000 clones, around half found once; its top ten account for more than 10%. The material sequenced was CD8+ T cells sorted from blood, taken at week 24, from a patient treated with tofacitinib. The receptors come from a human donor with alopecia areata. Both conserved end residues are part of each CDR3. A D gene is named only where the DNA matches it firmly. Clone size appears in some rows only: once, few, many, or a class for an expanded clone.

TRBV19,NA,TRBD2,TRBJ2-1,TGTGCCAGTAAAGAGCGGGGGGGCTTTGAGTTCTTC,CASKERGGFEFF
TRBV5-1,NA,NA,TRBJ2-3,TGCGCCAGCAGCTATCCGGACAGCAGCACAGATACGCAGTATTTT,CASSYPDSSTDTQYF
TRBV4-3,NA,NA,TRBJ2-3,TGCGCCAGCAGCCAAGATCTGGGAACTGTAATGGAAGATACGCAGTATTTT,CASSQDLGTVMEDTQYF
TRBV29-1,NA,TRBD1,TRBJ2-7,TGCAGCGTCCCCGGACAGGGCTACGAGCAGTACTTC,CSVPGQGYEQYF
TRBV30,few,NA,TRBJ2-1,TGTGCCTGGAGTGTGGGTGGGGACGGTGAGCAGTTCTTC,CAWSVGGDGEQFF
TRBV19,NA,NA,TRBJ2-5,TGTGCCAGTAGTCAGGACGGGGAGGAGACCCAGTACTTC,CASSQDGEETQYF
TRBV19,few,NA,TRBJ1-2,TGTGCCAGTGGGCGGATCTATGGCTACACCTTC,CASGRIYGYTF
TRBV9,NA,NA,TRBJ2-3,TGTGCCAGCAGCCCCCTAGTCACAGATACGCAGTATTTT,CASSPLVTDTQYF
TRBV6-5,NA,TRBD2,TRBJ2-3,TGTGCCAGCGGCGCGGGGGGGCTTCCAGATACGCAGTATTTT,CASGAGGLPDTQYF
TRBV2,NA,NA,TRBJ2-1,TGTGCCAGCTTGCTGACAGGTACTTACAATGAGCAGTTCTTC,CASLLTGTYNEQFF
TRBV14,few,NA,TRBJ2-3,TGTGCCAGCAGCCAAGTCCCGGGGGGCAAAGATACGCAGTATTTT,CASSQVPGGKDTQYF
TRBV6-6,few,NA,TRBJ2-2,TGTGCCAGCAGTTACTCGGAGTACACCGGGGAGCTGTTTTTT,CASSYSEYTGELFF
TRBV11-2,few,NA,TRBJ2-7,TGTGCCAGCAGCTCCGTGGGAACCTACGAGCAGTACTTC,CASSSVGTYEQYF
TRBV14,NA,NA,TRBJ1-2,TGTGCCAGCAGCCAAGGCGACAGGCCTAACTATGGCTACACCTTC,CASSQGDRPNYGYTF
TRBV6-5,NA,NA,TRBJ1-5,TGTGCCAGCAGTTACTCCGGGACCGCGAATCAGCCCCAGCATTTT,CASSYSGTANQPQHF